This T cell receptor beta chain was profiled in a study of blood T cell repertoires in COVID-19. Profiling relied on immunoSEQ multiplex PCR, and the TCRdb table lists in-frame clones only, not all of them. The repertoire consists of a few hundred thousand clones, with around 91% occurring once and the leading ten covering approximately 1%. This clone turned up a few times. From germline, CDR1 is SGHNT and CDR2 YYREEE (reference sequence). Trimming stripped 2 bases from V and 5 bases from J, with 16 bases between. CDR3 size: 15 residues. The TCR was taken from a man between 18 and 35 years old who had recovered from COVID-19. This chain links TRBV5-4 with TRBJ1-2, with a possible D match to TRBD1 (6 bases). Sequencing input: PBMCs or T cells enriched from blood (not recorded which). CDR3 nucleotides: TGTGCCAGCAGCTTCGAAACAGGGTGGCGGTATGGCTACACCTTC. Residues: CASSFETGWRYGYTF.